The 25 T cell receptor beta chains listed next were all sequenced from one sample in a study of cytomegalovirus exposure and HLA in healthy donors. Sequenced by immunoSEQ multiplex PCR; TCRdb stores in-frame clones only, minus some. The sample has 150,000 to 180,000 clones, 70% to 90% seen once. The sample was PBMCs. These receptors were collected from a human donor in good health.

This chain's CDR3 is CASSLGQRYLAKNIQYF. The CDR3 DNA reads TGCGCCAGCAGCTTGGGACAGCGCTATCTAGCCAAAAACATTCAGTACTTC. V is TRBV5-1 and J is TRBJ2-4; tentative D call: TRBD1 (5 bases). V was shortened by 0 bases and J by 0 bases, with 13 bases between the two germline ends. The CDR3 is made up of 17 amino acids. Germline values: CDR1 SGHRS, CDR2 YFSETQ.

The chain couples TRBV9 to TRBJ2-3; 7 bases are shared with TRBD2. Germline assignment: CDR1 SGDLS and CDR2 YYNGEE. Losses at the gene ends were 0 bases for V and 2 bases for J; bases not matched to a gene: 6. The CDR3 length is 16 residues. CDR3 coding DNA: TGTGCCAGCAGCGTAGGAGCTAGCGGTATCACAGATACGCAGTATTTT. Translation: CASSVGASGITDTQYF.

This clone has just one count. The CDR3 protein is CASQTGAFVGNEQYF. DNA for the CDR3: TGTGCCAGTCAGACAGGGGCTTTTGTGGGCAACGAGCAGTACTTC. The chain employs TRBV28 and TRBJ2-7; 8 bases align to TRBD1. The CDR3 totals 15 residues. Unmatched junction bases numbered 15, after V lost 9 bases and J lost 5 bases. Germline-derived CDR1 and CDR2 are MDHEN and SYDVKM.

V usage is TRBV5-1 and J usage is TRBJ2-7; 12 positions agree with TRBD1. Per germline, CDR1 SGHRS and CDR2 YFSETQ. V lost 3 bases to trimming and J lost 4 bases; unmatched junction nucleotides: 5. This CDR3 is built from 15 residues. CDR3 nucleotide sequence: TGCGCCAGCAGCTGGGGACAGGGGGCTACATACGAGCAGTACTTC. Amino acids: CASSWGQGATYEQYF.

Note on this clone: Different DNA sequences within this sample yield the same CDR3. The rearrangement links TRBV5-1 to TRBJ2-1; 7 bases are a match to TRBD2. The length of the CDR3 is 13 residues. Germline assignment: CDR1 SGHRS and CDR2 YFSETQ. Trimming took 3 bases from V and 4 from J; bases not matched to a gene: 1. The CDR3 DNA reads TGCGCCAGCAGCTCCGGGGGGTACAATGAGCAGTTCTTC. Amino acid sequence: CASSSGGYNEQFF.

This chain joins TRBV30 and TRBJ1-3; D is uncertain. Per the germline V gene, CDR1 is GTSNPN and CDR2 is SVGIG (reference sequence). The CDR3 runs 15 residues. V lost 0 bases and J 0 bases, leaving 9 bases between the germline ends. This chain's CDR3 is CAWSVQNLSGNTIYF. The CDR3 DNA reads as TGTGCCTGGAGTGTACAGAACCTCTCTGGAAACACCATATATTTT.

The chain is built from TRBV2 and TRBJ1-5; 8 bases align to TRBD1. CDR3 size: 19 residues. Germline CDR1 reads SNHLY; CDR2 reads FYNNEI. Germline trimming cut 4 bases from V and 3 bases from J; bases unmatched to any gene: 17. The CDR3 DNA sequence: TGTGCCAGCAGTGTCCGTACAGGGGGTCCTAACTCCCTCAATCAGCCCCAGCATTTT. It translates to CASSVRTGGPNSLNQPQHF.

The chain couples TRBV28 to TRBJ2-3; TRBD2 matches 11 bases. V lost 5 bases and J lost 4; bases outside the gene matches: 2. The CDR3 totals 14 residues. Germline V gene data show CDR1 as MDHEN and CDR2 as SYDVKM. CDR3 sequence reads: CASSLAGGSDTQYF. CDR3 DNA sequence: TGTGCCAGCAGTCTAGCGGGGGGTTCAGATACGCAGTATTTT.

The V call is TRBV9, the J call TRBJ2-1; the match to TRBD2 covers 10 bases. CDR1 and CDR2 (germline): SGDLS, YYNGEE. CDR3 length: 15 residues. V was pared by 4 bases and J by 6 bases, with 7 bases of the junction left unmatched. Here the CDR3 DNA reads TGTGCCAGCAGCCCGGGACTAGCGAGCCTCAATGAGCAGTTCTTC. It codes for CASSPGLASLNEQFF.

The chain joins TRBV28 to TRBJ1-2; TRBD1 is a possible D gene (6 bases). The germline gives CDR1 MDHEN, CDR2 SYDVKM. The CDR3 runs 14 residues. Trimming stripped 3 bases from V and 4 bases from J, with 12 bases between. Here the CDR3 DNA reads TGTGCCAGCAGTTTTTACGACAGGTCCTATGGCTACACCTTC. Amino acid sequence: CASSFYDRSYGYTF.

V gene TRBV18 combines with J gene TRBJ1-2; TRBD1 is a possible D gene (6 bases). The V and J ends lost 6 bases and 7 bases respectively, with 15 bases between them. CDR1 and CDR2 (germline): KGHSH, LQKENI. CDR3 size: 13 residues. The chain's CDR3 is CASSRPTGSGYTF. The CDR3 DNA reads TGTGCCAGCTCTCGCCCGACAGGATCTGGCTACACCTTC.

The chain carries TRBV5-4 and TRBJ2-7, with D tentatively TRBD1 (7 bases). Germline V CDR1 and CDR2: SGHNT, YYREEE (reference sequence). The CDR3 sequence is 16 residues long. Trimming took 0 bases from V and 9 from J, leaving 22 bases between them. CDR3 nucleotide sequence: TGTGCCAGCAGCTTGGAAAGGACAGGCGGATCCGGGGGGCAGTACTTC. Its protein is CASSLERTGGSGGQYF.

The V call is TRBV19, the J call TRBJ1-5; D gene ambiguous. This CDR3 region has 14 residues. Germline CDR1 LNHDA, CDR2 SQIVND (reference sequence). V gave up 3 bases and J gave up 7 bases, with 13 bases separating them. The CDR3 sequence: CASSIRPTAQPQHF. The CDR3 DNA follows: TGTGCCAGTAGTATTCGCCCCACAGCACAGCCCCAGCATTTT. The variable domain in full, with the rest retrieved from reference TRBV19 and TRBJ1-5, is DGGITQSPKYLFRKEGQNVTLSCEQNLNHDAMYWYRQDPGQGLRLIYYSQIVNDFQKGDIAEGYSVSREKKESFPLTVTSAQKNPTAFYLCASSIRPTAQPQHFGDGTRLSIL.

The rearrangement joins TRBV5-1 to TRBJ2-6; 9 bases line up with TRBD1. CDR3 length: 17 amino acids. The ends lost 4 bases at V and 2 bases at J; junction bases unmatched: 7. Germline CDR1 is SGHRS and CDR2 is YFSETQ. This CDR3 reads CASSPQGAITGANVLTF. In DNA, the CDR3 is TGCGCCAGCAGCCCACAGGGGGCGATCACTGGGGCCAACGTCCTGACTTTC.

CDR3 DNA sequence: TGTGCCAGCATGAGGAACACTGAAGCTTTCTTT. Protein product: CASMRNTEAFF. The gene calls are TRBV27 and TRBJ1-1, with no clear D. CDR1 and CDR2 from the germline V gene are MNHEY and SMNVEV (reference sequence). This CDR3 has 11 residues. V was pared by 7 bases and J by 1 base, with 4 bases between.

The rearrangement links TRBV30 to TRBJ2-3; D perhaps matches TRBD1 (5 bases). The CDR3 contains 15 residues. V was trimmed by 3 bases and J by 1 base, leaving 14 bases between them. Germline values: CDR1 GTSNPN, CDR2 SVGIG (reference sequence). CDR3 sequence: CAWSVTATRTDTQYF. The CDR3 DNA reads TGTGCCTGGAGCGTGACAGCGACGCGCACAGATACGCAGTATTTT.

The chain carries TRBV7-9 and TRBJ2-7; 11 bases are a match to TRBD2. The CDR3 spans 15 residues. V trimming: 5 bases; J trimming: 7 bases; junction bases outside the gene matches: 10. Germline CDR1 is SEHNR and CDR2 is FQNEAQ (reference sequence). CDR3 coding DNA: TGTGCCAGCAGCCCCCCCGGGACTAGCGGTCGTGAGCAGTACTTC. Its translation is CASSPPGTSGREQYF.

The CDR3 spells CASSEERTGTREQYF. CDR3 nucleotide sequence: TGTGCCAGCAGTGAAGAACGGACAGGGACCCGCGAGCAGTACTTC. The chain employs TRBV6-1 and TRBJ2-7, with TRBD1 matching 8 bases. The CDR3 sequence is 15 residues long. The V gene end was trimmed by 1 base and the J gene end by 6 bases; junction bases not matched to a gene: 8. Germline loops: CDR1 MNHNS, CDR2 SASEGT.

This chain uses TRBV7-3 with TRBJ1-1; D remains unclear. Trimming stripped 1 base from V and 1 base from J, with 4 bases between. This CDR3 is 13 amino acids long. Germline V gives CDR1 SGHTA, CDR2 FQGTGA. The CDR3 sequence is CASSLIQNTEAFF. The CDR3 region has the DNA TGTGCCAGCAGCTTAATACAGAACACTGAAGCTTTCTTT. Full variable domain (outside the CDR3, taken from reference TRBV7-3 and TRBJ1-1): GAGVSQTPSNKVTEKGKYVELRCDPISGHTALYWYRQSLGQGPEFLIYFQGTGAADDSGLPNDRFFAVRPEGSVSTLKIQRTERGDSAVYLCASSLIQNTEAFFGQGTRLTVV.

The V gene is TRBV19, the J gene TRBJ1-6, with D uncertain. The germline CDR1 and CDR2 sequences are LNHDA and SQIVND (reference sequence). Trimming left V 7 bases short and J 7 bases short, with 20 bases between. The CDR3 extends over 16 amino acids. In DNA form, the CDR3 reads TGTGCCAGTACCACAAACGCGGCAGTAATGAATTCACCCCTCCACTTT. This sequence encodes CASTTNAAVMNSPLHF. Variable domain in full (rest from reference TRBV19 and TRBJ1-6): DGGITQSPKYLFRKEGQNVTLSCEQNLNHDAMYWYRQDPGQGLRLIYYSQIVNDFQKGDIAEGYSVSREKKESFPLTVTSAQKNPTAFYLCASTTNAAVMNSPLHFGNGTRLTVT.

The V call is TRBV5-4, the J call TRBJ1-2, with 8 bases lining up with TRBD1. This CDR3 contains 16 residues. The trim removed 5 bases at V and 4 bases at J, leaving 13 bases unmatched. Germline assignment: CDR1 SGHNT and CDR2 YYREEE (reference sequence). CDR3 sequence reads: CASRMQTGVGGYGYTF. DNA for the CDR3: TGTGCCAGCAGAATGCAGACAGGGGTTGGTGGCTATGGCTACACCTTC.

The chain uses TRBV2 and TRBJ2-3; no definite D call. Germline CDR1 reads SNHLY; CDR2 reads FYNNEI. Deletions cut 8 bases from V and 3 bases from J, with 18 bases between. This CDR3 is 15 amino acids long. In nucleotides, the CDR3 is TGTGCCAGCTCTTTTGCCCCTATACTTACAGATACGCAGTATTTT. Protein sequence: CASSFAPILTDTQYF.

The chain uses TRBV5-5 and TRBJ2-7; TRBD1 matches at 9 bases. The CDR3 extends over 15 amino acids. From germline, CDR1 is SGHKS and CDR2 YYEKEE (reference sequence). The J segment lost 3 bases and the V segment lost 4 bases, leaving 8 bases of the junction unmatched. CDR3 sequence: CASSLYRDRDYEQYF. DNA of the CDR3: TGTGCCAGCAGCCTATACCGGGACAGGGACTACGAGCAGTACTTC.

The rearrangement uses TRBV28 and TRBJ1-1, with a weak D call TRBD1 (5 bases). The V end lost 5 bases, the J end lost 10 bases, and 23 bases lay between the germline ends. Per germline, CDR1 MDHEN and CDR2 SYDVKM. This CDR3 contains 15 residues. The CDR3 coding sequence is TGTGCCAGCAGTCCCCCGGCAGGAGGGGTGAAAGGAGCTTTCTTT. This encodes CASSPPAGGVKGAFF.

This sequence joins TRBV5-4 and TRBJ1-2; 8 bases map to TRBD1. V lost 3 bases and J lost 4; bases outside the gene matches: 5. CDR1 is SGHNT and CDR2 is YYREEE in the germline V gene (reference sequence). The length of the CDR3 is 14 residues. CDR3 sequence reads: CASSSTGEPYGYTF. In nucleotides, the CDR3 is TGTGCCAGCAGCTCGACAGGGGAACCCTATGGCTACACCTTC.